At least ten counts were recorded for the clone carrying this TCR beta chain. The CDR3 has 14 residues. Germline values: CDR1 MNHEY, CDR2 SVGEGT. Trimming removed 0 bases at V and 8 bases at J, with 10 bases between. This sample is part of a study of blood T cell repertoires in COVID-19. Overall study: T cells, B-cell-depleted T cells, or PBMCs supplied cDNA or gDNA.

Individuals aged about 18 to 90 years were recruited from about two dozen US areas. Repertoires were generated with immunoSEQ multiplex PCR, while TCRdb's copy carries only in-frame clones and drops some. The sample comprises about 350,000 clones, approximately 87% of which are singletons, and less than 6% rests with the top ten. This chain joins TRBV6-2 or TRBV6-3 and TRBJ2-2; TRBD2 might be the D (5 bases). The sequencing sample was made of PBMCs or T cells enriched from blood (not recorded which). This clonotype originated in a young woman who had recovered from COVID-19. In DNA form, the CDR3 reads TGTGCCAGCAGTTACTCGGAGGAAGGAGGGGAGCTGTTTTTT. Translation: CASSYSEEGGELFF.